A selection of T cell receptor beta chains follows, all from one sample in a study of type 1 and type 2 diabetes patients. TCRdb called the multiplex PCR reads again in MiXCR, with one record for every CDR3 protein. Of a few hundred thousand distinct CDR3 sequences in the sample, roughly 44% are singletons; the top ten hold roughly 13%. Sample: peripheral blood mononuclear cells (PBMCs). The receptors derive from a man aged 18 to 29 with type 2 diabetes. Both conserved end residues are part of each CDR3. Each record gives: clone size, V gene, D gene, J gene, CDR3 protein, CDR3 DNA. The D gene is left open where the match is weak. Size values are once, few and many counts, or a class for expanded clones, and some rows have none.

>few|TRBV10-2|TRBD2|TRBJ2-1
CASTRPRSGVDYEQFF
TGCGCCAGCACCAGACCTAGGAGCGGGGTTGATTATGAGCAGTTCTTC
>.|TRBV9|TRBD1|TRBJ2-6
CASSVERDRGLSGANVLTF
TGTGCCAGCAGCGTAGAGAGGGACAGGGGTTTATCTGGGGCCAACGTCCTGACTTTC
>.|TRBV27|.|TRBJ2-7
CASSRSRSYEQYF
TGTGCCAGCAGCCGGAGTCGATCCTACGAGCAGTACTTC
>few|TRBV10-2|.|TRBJ2-3
CASSEAGRLSTDTQYF
TGCGCCAGCAGTGAGGCGGGACGGCTAAGCACAGATACGCAGTATTTT
>many|TRBV7-9|.|TRBJ1-2
CASSLVHSYGYTF
TGTGCCAGCAGCTTAGTTCACAGCTATGGCTACACCTTC
>few|TRBV10-3|TRBD2|TRBJ2-3
CAISESSGGVTDTQYF
TGTGCCATCAGTGAGTCTAGCGGGGGGGTCACAGATACGCAGTATTTT
>.|TRBV2|TRBD1|TRBJ1-5
CASSETGRNQPQHF
TGTGCCAGCAGCGAGACAGGGCGTAATCAGCCCCAGCATTTT
>.|TRBV7-9|.|TRBJ2-7
CASGQGTGAYEQYF
TGTGCCAGCGGCCAAGGTACAGGAGCCTACGAGCAGTACTTC
>few|TRBV20-1|.|TRBJ1-2
CSARLLPQQAIDYGYTF
TGCAGTGCTAGACTTCTTCCCCAACAGGCCATTGACTATGGCTACACCTTC
>once|TRBV20-1|TRBD2|TRBJ2-7
CSANRLAGTYEQYF
TGCAGTGCTAATCGGTTAGCGGGAACCTACGAGCAGTACTTC
>few|TRBV5-1|.|TRBJ1-6
CASAETYNSPLHF
TGCGCCTCCGCAGAAACCTATAATTCACCCCTCCACTTT
>.|TRBV27|.|TRBJ1-1
CASSFMGTEAFF
TGTGCCAGCAGTTTTATGGGCACTGAAGCTTTCTTT
>few|TRBV12-3/TRBV12-4|.|TRBJ1-2
CASSETDRYYGYTF
TGTGCCAGCAGTGAGACTGACAGATACTATGGCTACACCTTC
>few|TRBV7-2|TRBD1|TRBJ1-2
CASSRTGRSYGYTF
TGTGCCAGCAGCAGGACAGGGAGGAGCTATGGCTACACCTTC
>few|TRBV27|TRBD1|TRBJ2-1
CASSALTGGDEQFF
TGTGCCAGCAGTGCATTGACAGGGGGAGATGAGCAGTTCTTC
>.|TRBV19|TRBD1|TRBJ1-4
CASRDPGQGNEKLFF
TGTGCCAGTAGAGACCCGGGACAGGGTAATGAAAAACTGTTTTTT
>many|TRBV2|.|TRBJ1-1
CASMARSNTEAFF
TGTGCCAGCATGGCCAGATCTAACACTGAAGCTTTCTTT
>.|TRBV12-5|.|TRBJ2-7
CASGLVSRFEQYF
TGTGCTAGTGGTTTGGTGAGTAGATTCGAGCAGTACTTC
>.|TRBV6-6|.|TRBJ1-1
CASKVRGNMNTEAFF
TGTGCCAGCAAAGTACGCGGGAATATGAACACTGAAGCTTTCTTT
>.|TRBV7-3|.|TRBJ2-2
CASSLGGVGTGELFF
TGTGCCAGCAGCTTAGGGGGAGTGGGGACCGGGGAGCTGTTTTTT
>.|TRBV27|TRBD2|TRBJ2-5
CASSVAGGQETQYF
TGTGCCAGCAGTGTAGCGGGAGGGCAGGAGACCCAGTACTTC
>few|TRBV29-1|TRBD1|TRBJ2-5
CSVPPYTGTGGASLAETQYF
TGCAGCGTTCCGCCTTACACCGGGACAGGGGGCGCCTCTCTGGCGGAGACCCAGTACTTC
>many|TRBV15|.|TRBJ1-2
CATSRENRDGYTF
TGTGCCACCAGCAGAGAGAACAGGGATGGCTACACCTTC
>.|TRBV20-1|.|TRBJ2-5
CSGYQGQETQYF
TGCAGTGGGTATCAGGGGCAAGAGACCCAGTACTTC
>.|TRBV7-9|.|TRBJ2-3
CASSLRPDTQYF
TGTGCCAGCAGCTTACGTCCAGATACGCAGTATTTT
>few|TRBV30|TRBD2|TRBJ2-3
CAWGPGLAEITDTQYF
TGTGCCTGGGGGCCAGGACTAGCGGAGATCACAGATACGCAGTATTTT
>many|TRBV15|.|TRBJ2-7
CATSTGRTLSYEQYF
TGTGCCACCAGCACCGGACGGACTCTATCCTACGAGCAGTACTTC
>.|TRBV30|TRBD1|TRBJ1-2
CASRQQTGEGGYTF
TGTGCCAGTCGACAACAGACAGGGGAGGGGGGCTACACCTTC
>.|TRBV9|.|TRBJ2-7
CTSTPSGSSYEQYF
TGTACCAGCACCCCCTCAGGAAGCTCCTACGAGCAGTACTTC
>.|TRBV6-5|.|TRBJ2-2
CASSRDGLSGELFF
TGTGCCAGCAGTCGGGACGGTTTAAGTGGGGAGCTGTTTTTT
>.|TRBV19|.|TRBJ1-1
CASSTGINTEAFF
TGTGCCAGTAGTACAGGGATTAACACTGAAGCTTTCTTT
>few|TRBV10-3|TRBD1|TRBJ1-1
CAISEDRGNTEAFF
TGTGCCATCAGTGAGGACAGGGGTAACACTGAAGCTTTCTTT
>.|TRBV5-5|TRBD1|TRBJ1-1
CASSPLSGQPLNTEAFF
TGTGCCAGCAGCCCGCTTTCGGGACAGCCGCTAAACACTGAAGCTTTCTTT
>.|TRBV29-1|TRBD1|TRBJ2-3
CSVEGRDRVFTDTQYF
TGCAGCGTTGAAGGACGGGACAGGGTGTTCACAGATACGCAGTATTTT
>.|TRBV30|TRBD1|TRBJ1-5
CAWSGQTGDSNQPQHF
TGTGCCTGGAGCGGTCAGACAGGGGATAGCAATCAGCCCCAGCATTTT
>.|TRBV2|.|TRBJ1-1
CASQTQKGTEAFF
TGTGCCAGCCAGACTCAAAAAGGAACTGAAGCTTTCTTT
>.|TRBV27|.|TRBJ2-7
CASSSDPYSYEQYF
TGTGCCAGCAGTTCGGACCCCTATTCCTACGAGCAGTACTTC
>many|TRBV10-3|.|TRBJ2-5
CATAAQETQYF
TGTGCCACCGCCGCTCAAGAGACCCAGTACTTC
>few|TRBV7-8|TRBD1|TRBJ1-6
CASSSGQEWYNSPLHF
TGTGCCAGCAGCTCCGGACAGGAGTGGTATAATTCACCCCTCCACTTT
>few|TRBV19|.|TRBJ2-7
CASSIRDSRYEQYF
TGTGCCAGTAGTATCCGTGACAGCCGCTACGAGCAGTACTTC
>.|TRBV11-2|TRBD2|TRBJ2-1
CASSLVGGGRDEQFF
TGTGCCAGCAGCTTGGTGGGGGGAGGGCGTGATGAGCAGTTCTTC
>.|TRBV28|TRBD1|TRBJ1-1
CASSLQGASGAFF
TGTGCCAGCAGTTTACAGGGGGCGAGTGGCGCTTTCTTT
>.|TRBV19|TRBD2|TRBJ2-7
CASSAGLAGGPGYEQYF
TGTGCCAGTAGCGCCGGACTAGCGGGAGGGCCGGGCTACGAGCAGTACTTC
>.|TRBV12-3/TRBV12-4|TRBD1|TRBJ2-7
CASSLGTGFFYEQYF
TGTGCCAGCAGTTTGGGGACAGGGTTTTTCTACGAGCAGTACTTC
>.|TRBV19|.|TRBJ1-5
CASSISGQPQHF
TGTGCCAGTAGTATTTCAGGTCAGCCCCAGCATTTT
>.|TRBV14|TRBD1|TRBJ2-5
CASSPIRTGPRAETQYF
TGTGCCAGCAGCCCGATTCGGACAGGACCCCGCGCGGAGACCCAGTACTTC
>.|TRBV19|.|TRBJ1-6
CASSPTGQNSPLHF
TGTGCCAGTAGTCCAACCGGACAGAATTCACCCCTCCACTTT
>.|TRBV20-1|.|TRBJ2-5
CSASLGQETQYF
TGCAGTGCTAGTCTCGGGCAAGAGACCCAGTACTTC
>.|TRBV12-3/TRBV12-4|TRBD1|TRBJ2-1
CASSLNRGGFANEQFF
TGTGCCAGCAGTTTAAACAGGGGCGGGTTTGCCAATGAGCAGTTCTTC
>.|TRBV7-2|TRBD2|TRBJ2-6
CASSLIGGGSTGANVLTF
TGTGCCAGCAGCTTAATTGGGGGAGGGAGCACTGGGGCCAACGTCCTGACTTTC
>.|TRBV7-2|TRBD1|TRBJ1-2
CASSFGTGPHTF
TGTGCCAGCAGCTTCGGGACAGGCCCTCACACCTTC
>.|TRBV7-2|.|TRBJ2-2
CASRQNLVYGTAITGELFF
TGTGCCAGCAGACAGAATCTGGTTTACGGGACCGCAATCACCGGGGAGCTGTTTTTT
>.|TRBV24-1|.|TRBJ1-6
CATSVTGWSSPLHF
TGTGCCACCAGTGTCACAGGGTGGAGTTCACCCCTCCACTTT
>.|TRBV20-1|TRBD2|TRBJ2-7
CSARTSGTPYEQYF
TGCAGTGCCAGGACTAGCGGGACGCCCTACGAGCAGTACTTC
>.|TRBV14|.|TRBJ2-5
CASSLRPETQYF
TGTGCCAGCAGCCTCCGGCCAGAGACCCAGTACTTC